These 25 T cell receptor beta chains were all obtained from the same sample, sequenced in a study of cytomegalovirus exposure and HLA in healthy donors. Sequencing used immunoSEQ multiplex PCR; TCRdb keeps in-frame clones, though not all of them. This sample has about 68,000 clones; approximately 97% occur once, and the top ten carry around 2.4%. Sequenced input: PBMCs. The receptors shown here come from a man younger than 35 in good health and CMV-seronegative.

The table lists this clone with a count of one. The sample carries other DNA sequences with the same CDR3. The chain employs TRBV7-8 and TRBJ1-5, with unresolved D. Per germline, CDR1 SGHVS and CDR2 FQNEAQ. Trimming removed 0 bases from V and 1 base from J, with 4 bases in between. This CDR3 has 14 amino acids. CDR3 sequence: CASSLARSNQPQHF. The CDR3, as DNA: TGTGCCAGCAGCTTAGCCAGGAGCAATCAGCCCCAGCATTTT.

The rearrangement joins TRBV28 to TRBJ1-1, with 9 bases fitting TRBD1. V lost 3 bases and J lost 2; bases outside the gene matches: 7. The germline gives CDR1 MDHEN, CDR2 SYDVKM. The CDR3 spans 16 residues. As DNA, the CDR3 is TGTGCCAGCAGTTTCGACAGGGGGTATTTCAACACTGAAGCTTTCTTT. The encoded protein is CASSFDRGYFNTEAFF.

V and J are TRBV7-9 and TRBJ2-1; the match to TRBD2 covers 7 bases. There are 13 residues in the CDR3. The ends lost 6 bases at V and 6 bases at J; junction bases unmatched: 5. Germline lookup yields CDR1 SEHNR and CDR2 FQNEAQ (reference sequence). DNA of the CDR3: TGTGCCAGCAGGGGGAGGGCCGGCAATGAGCAGTTCTTC. This encodes CASRGRAGNEQFF.

This clone was detected only once. The chain carries TRBV11-3 and TRBJ2-2; 7 bases align to TRBD1. This CDR3 is built from 14 residues. In germline, CDR1 is SGHNT, CDR2 YENEEA. Trimming removed 8 bases from V and 1 base from J; junction bases left unmatched: 4. DNA of the CDR3: TGTGCCAGCGGTCGGACAGGGAACACCGGGGAGCTGTTTTTT. Amino acids: CASGRTGNTGELFF.

V is TRBV21-1 and J is TRBJ2-2; the tabulated D call, TRBD2, remains unverified against the DNA. TRBV21-1 is given as a pseudogene. This CDR3 contains 16 residues. The CDR3 nucleotides are TGTGCCAGCAGCAAAGTCAGAGCGGGAGGCACCGGGGAGCTGTTTTTT. It codes for CASSKVRAGGTGELFF.

This clone was seen a single time. This chain connects TRBV28 to TRBJ2-6; 8 bases match TRBD2. The CDR3 length is 16 residues. The V and J ends lost 7 bases and 2 bases, in that order; junction bases with no gene match: 7. Looked up from germline, CDR1 is MDHEN and CDR2 is SYDVKM. Here the CDR3 DNA reads TGTGCCAGCACTCCCTCCGGGAGGGCTGGGGCCAACGTCCTGACTTTC. It specifies CASTPSGRAGANVLTF.

The rearrangement uses TRBV19 and TRBJ2-3; the D is unclear. Germline CDR1 and CDR2: LNHDA and SQIVND (reference sequence). The CDR3 length is 15 residues. The V and J ends lost 3 bases and 5 bases respectively, with 15 bases between them. The CDR3 loop reads CASSIPFLEEDTQYF. Written as DNA, the CDR3 is TGTGCCAGTAGTATCCCGTTTCTCGAGGAAGATACGCAGTATTTT.

The V and J genes are TRBV14 and TRBJ2-7, with D possibly TRBD2 on 5 matching bases. The CDR3 sequence is 16 residues long. Germline V gene lookup returns CDR1 SGHDN and CDR2 FVKESK. Trimming pared 3 bases from V and 7 bases from J, leaving 22 bases between. The CDR3 spells CASSQRSVGATGEQYF. The CDR3 region has the DNA TGTGCCAGCAGCCAGAGGTCGGTAGGAGCCACGGGGGAGCAGTACTTC.

This chain links TRBV11-2 with TRBJ1-5; no definite D call. CDR1 is SGHAT, CDR2 FQNNGV, per germline. The CDR3 covers 13 residues. Trimming shortened V by 1 base and J by 4 bases, and 5 bases separated the two germline ends. The CDR3 DNA is TGTGCCAGCAGCTTAGGGGCAAATCAGCCCCAGCATTTT. It specifies CASSLGANQPQHF.

The chain uses TRBV28 and TRBJ1-2, with unresolved D. This CDR3 comprises 13 residues. V was pared by 3 bases and J by 3 bases, with 8 bases between. Germline CDR1 reads MDHEN; CDR2 reads SYDVKM. The DNA of the CDR3 is TGTGCCAGCAGTTTGATGGCTTACTATGGCTACACCTTC. Translation gives CASSLMAYYGYTF.

J is TRBJ2-1 and V is TRBV6-6; 9 bases are shared with TRBD1. From germline, CDR1 is MNHNY and CDR2 SVGAGI (reference sequence). The J segment lost 8 bases and the V segment lost 6 bases, leaving 8 bases of the junction unmatched. The CDR3 is 14 amino acids. The CDR3 region has the DNA TGTGCCAGCAGAACAGGGGGCGCGCGGTATGAGCAGTTCTTC. This codes for CASRTGGARYEQFF.

This clone was recorded once. This rearrangement joins TRBV19 to TRBJ1-1, with 7 nucleotides matching TRBD1. Losses at the gene ends were 5 bases for V and 3 bases for J; bases not matched to a gene: 3. The CDR3 has 13 amino acids. Germline values: CDR1 LNHDA, CDR2 SQIVND (reference sequence). CDR3 amino acids: CASSAGQDTEAFF. CDR3 bases: TGTGCCAGTAGTGCCGGACAGGACACTGAAGCTTTCTTT.

The gene calls are TRBV19 and TRBJ1-5; weak D call: TRBD1 (5 bases). Germline values: CDR1 LNHDA, CDR2 SQIVND (reference sequence). Trimming removed 5 bases at V and 5 bases at J, with 10 bases between. The CDR3 runs 13 residues. Written as DNA, the CDR3 is TGTGCCAGTAGTCAGGGTGTTTATCAGCCCCAGCATTTT. This encodes CASSQGVYQPQHF.

J is TRBJ1-1 and V is TRBV5-1; 7 nucleotides line up with TRBD1. Germline-derived CDR1 and CDR2 are SGHRS and YFSETQ. V was clipped by 4 bases and J by 0 bases; unmatched bases: 9. The CDR3 is 16 residues long. For the CDR3, the DNA is TGCGCCAGCAGCCCGGGACAGCCCATCATGAACACTGAAGCTTTCTTT. Its translation is CASSPGQPIMNTEAFF.

The chain couples TRBV7-2 to TRBJ2-5; 8 bases are a match to TRBD2. With 5 bases clipped from V and 1 base from J, the junction kept 3 bases outside the gene matches. The CDR3 extends over 14 amino acids. The germline gives CDR1 SGHTA, CDR2 FQGNSA. CDR3 sequence (DNA): TGTGCCAGCAGCATGGGGACTAGCCAAGAGACCCAGTACTTC. This encodes CASSMGTSQETQYF.

The chain combines TRBV9 with TRBJ1-4, with D perhaps TRBD1 (6 bases). Trimming removed 4 bases at V and 0 bases at J, with 19 bases between. The CDR3 length is 18 residues. The germline V gene encodes CDR1 SGDLS and CDR2 YYNGEE. CDR3 sequence (DNA): TGTGCCAGCAGCCCACGAGGGGGAGACACTTCAACTAATGAAAAACTGTTTTTT. Residues: CASSPRGGDTSTNEKLFF.

The rearrangement uses TRBV29-1 and TRBJ2-2; D is undetermined. The V gene lost 2 bases and the J gene lost 5 bases, with 9 bases spanning the gap. Germline assignment: CDR1 SQVTM and CDR2 ANQGSEA. The CDR3 is 13 amino acids. The CDR3, as DNA: TGCAGCGTTGAACTCGCGTCGACCGGGGAGCTGTTTTTT. It translates to CSVELASTGELFF.

The gene calls are TRBV9 and TRBJ2-1; D might be TRBD2 (5 bases). Germline CDR1 is SGDLS and CDR2 is YYNGEE. The germline V and J ends were trimmed by 3 bases and 9 bases, with 13 bases remaining between them. The CDR3 totals 13 residues. The CDR3 DNA sequence: TGTGCCAGCAGCGCCACTGGGGAGTCTGAGCAGTTCTTC. It translates to CASSATGESEQFF. Together with reference TRBV9 and TRBJ2-1, the CDR3 gives the full variable domain: DSGVTQTPKHLITATGQRVTLRCSPRSGDLSVYWYQQSLDQGLQFLIQYYNGEERAKGNILERFSAQQFPDLHSELNLSSLELGDSALYFCASSATGESEQFFGPGTRLTVL.

J is TRBJ1-3 and V is TRBV28, with D maybe TRBD1 (5 bases). The V gene lost 8 bases and the J gene lost 15 bases, with 20 bases spanning the gap. The germline CDR1 and CDR2 sequences are MDHEN and SYDVKM. The CDR3 sequence is 12 residues long. Here the CDR3 reads CASGGLKDGGYF. As DNA, the CDR3 is TGTGCCAGCGGTGGGCTTAAGGACGGGGGATATTTT.

In its sample, this clone was seen a few times. The CDR3 loop reads CASSLAGGGYGYTF. As DNA, the CDR3 is TGTGCCAGCAGCTTAGCAGGGGGCGGCTATGGCTACACCTTC. The chain links TRBV11-3 to TRBJ1-2; TRBD1 agrees at 8 bases. Germline V CDR1 and CDR2: SGHNT, YENEEA. V lost 1 base to trimming and J lost 4 bases; unmatched junction nucleotides: 2. This CDR3 is built from 14 residues.

V gene TRBV29-1 combines with J gene TRBJ2-5; 10 bases fit TRBD2. The CDR3 has 13 residues. Trimming at V came to 4 bases and at J to 7 bases, leaving 6 bases not matched to a gene. Per germline, CDR1 SQVTM and CDR2 ANQGSEA. The CDR3 coding sequence is TGCAGCGTTGGGCTAGCGGGGGCTTGGACCCAGTACTTC. Translation: CSVGLAGAWTQYF.

The rearrangement joins TRBV6-5 to TRBJ1-2; possible D gene TRBD1, 6 bases. V shed 0 bases and J shed 2 bases, with 10 bases lying between them. The length of the CDR3 is 15 residues. Per germline, CDR1 MNHEY and CDR2 SVGAGI. The CDR3 region has the DNA TGTGCCAGCAGTTACTCCACAGGGACGAACTATGGCTACACCTTC. This codes for CASSYSTGTNYGYTF.

V usage is TRBV28 and J usage is TRBJ2-1, with D perhaps TRBD2 (6 bases). With 2 bases removed from V and 6 bases from J, the gap between germline ends came to 17 bases. The CDR3 has 16 residues. Germline V lookup: CDR1 MDHEN, CDR2 SYDVKM. The CDR3 region has the DNA TGTGCCAGCAGTTTAGTAACACCTCAGCGGGCCAATGAGCAGTTCTTC. Its protein is CASSLVTPQRANEQFF.

The rearrangement joins TRBV27 to TRBJ1-6; a possible D gene is TRBD1 (6 bases). The CDR3 sequence is 12 residues long. Trimming stripped 2 bases from V and 16 bases from J, with 12 bases between. Germline loops: CDR1 MNHEY, CDR2 SMNVEV (reference sequence). CDR3 sequence (DNA): TGTGCCAGCAGTTTAGATCACAGGGAACTCCACTTT. This translates into CASSLDHRELHF.

The chain carries TRBV5-5 and TRBJ1-1; TRBD1 might be the D (6 bases). This CDR3 contains 13 residues. Trimming stripped 2 bases from V and 4 bases from J, with 9 bases between. CDR1 is SGHKS and CDR2 is YYEKEE in the germline V gene (reference sequence). As DNA, the CDR3 is TGTGCCAGCAGCTTAACAGGGACCACTGAAGCTTTCTTT. Encoded protein: CASSLTGTTEAFF.